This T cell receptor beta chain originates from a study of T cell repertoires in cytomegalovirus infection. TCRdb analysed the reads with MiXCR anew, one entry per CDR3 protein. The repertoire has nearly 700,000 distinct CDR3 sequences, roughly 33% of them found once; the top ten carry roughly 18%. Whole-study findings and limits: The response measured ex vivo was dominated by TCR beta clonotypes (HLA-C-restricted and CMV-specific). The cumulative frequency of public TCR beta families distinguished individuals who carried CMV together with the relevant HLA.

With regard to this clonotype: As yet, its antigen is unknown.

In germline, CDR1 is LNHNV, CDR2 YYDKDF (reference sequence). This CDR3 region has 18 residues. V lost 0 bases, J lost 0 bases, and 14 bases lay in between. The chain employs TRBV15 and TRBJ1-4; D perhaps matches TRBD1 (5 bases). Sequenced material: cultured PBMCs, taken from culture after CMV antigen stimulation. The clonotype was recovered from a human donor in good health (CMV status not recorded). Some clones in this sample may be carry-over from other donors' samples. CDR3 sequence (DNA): TGTGCCACCAGCAGAGACAATCACCAGGGAACAACTAATGAAAAACTGTTTTTT. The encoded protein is CATSRDNHQGTTNEKLFF.